These 9 T cell receptor beta chains were sequenced from one sample in a study of human T cells and chemical hapten exposure. TCRdb re-derived calls from the RACE reads in MiXCR, one entry per CDR3 protein. Of 30,000 to 40,000 distinct CDR3 sequences detected, approximately 12% appear once; the ten largest clones hold roughly 2%. Documented time point: pre-sensitization, week 0. Treatment here: therapeutic diphenylcyclopropenone sensitization with weekly scalp DPC. Whole blood, unfractionated, served as the material for total RNA extraction. The source was whole blood, collected in connection with sensitization to the hapten diphenylcyclopropenone (DPC). The origin of the receptors is a woman in her thirties or forties with alopecia areata. Some clones in this sample may be carry-over from other donors' samples.

There are a few counts of this clonotype. This chain joins TRBV29-1 and TRBJ2-3; 8 positions agree with TRBD2. The junction had 5 bases not matched to a gene; V was cut back by 2 bases and J by 1 base. This CDR3 has 15 amino acids. Per the germline V gene, CDR1 is SQVTM and CDR2 is ANQGSEA. CDR3: CSVELGAGGTDTQYF. DNA of the CDR3: TGCAGCGTTGAACTCGGAGCGGGGGGCACAGATACGCAGTATTTT.

This clonotype showed up just a few times. The gene calls are TRBV29-1 and TRBJ2-1; 7 bases map to TRBD2. J was trimmed by 10 bases and V by 6 bases; bases with no gene match: 9. There are 12 residues in the CDR3. In germline, CDR1 is SQVTM, CDR2 ANQGSEA. This chain's CDR3 is CSVETSPTEQFF. The CDR3 DNA reads TGCAGCGTAGAGACTAGCCCCACGGAGCAGTTCTTC.

This clonotype showed up many times. The chain uses TRBV25-1 and TRBJ2-5, with 7 bases fitting TRBD1. Germline V CDR1 and CDR2: MGHDK, SYGVNS. J gave up 2 bases and V 3 bases, and 3 bases lay outside the gene matches. This CDR3 is 14 amino acids long. This CDR3 reads CASSDGTDQETQYF. The DNA for the CDR3 is TGTGCCAGCAGTGATGGGACAGATCAAGAGACCCAGTACTTC. Drawing the rest from reference TRBV25-1 and TRBJ2-5, the complete variable domain is EADIYQTPRYLVIGTGKKITLECSQTMGHDKMYWYQQDPGMELHLIHYSYGVNSTEKGDLSSESTVSRIRTEHFPLTLESARPSHTSQYLCASSDGTDQETQYFGPGTRLLVL.

This clonotype was seen ten or more times. V is TRBV7-8 and J is TRBJ1-1; TRBD1 might be the D (5 bases). The germline CDR1 and CDR2 sequences are SGHVS and FQNEAQ. V lost 5 bases, J lost 2 bases, and 15 bases lay in between. The CDR3 runs 15 residues. The CDR3 protein is CASSPPEGHNTEAFF. For the CDR3, the DNA is TGTGCCAGCAGCCCCCCCGAAGGACACAACACTGAAGCTTTCTTT.

The sample holds a few counts of this clonotype. This rearrangement joins TRBV29-1 to TRBJ2-5; D not certain. Germline V gene data show CDR1 as SQVTM and CDR2 as ANQGSEA. V shed 4 bases and J shed 3 bases, with 12 bases lying between them. CDR3 length: 13 amino acids. The CDR3 region is CSVGGWVEETQYF. Written as DNA, the CDR3 is TGCAGCGTTGGGGGTTGGGTCGAAGAGACCCAGTACTTC.

The CDR3 sequence is CSVVSRGGGNIQYF. In nucleotides, the CDR3 is TGCAGCGTTGTGTCGCGGGGAGGGGGAAACATTCAGTACTTC. The gene calls are TRBV29-1 and TRBJ2-4; possible D gene TRBD2, 7 bases. CDR3 length: 14 amino acids. The germline V gene encodes CDR1 SQVTM and CDR2 ANQGSEA. Trimming pared 4 bases from V and 6 bases from J, leaving 16 bases between.

The chain recombines TRBV28 with TRBJ2-7, with D uncertain. Per germline, CDR1 MDHEN and CDR2 SYDVKM. V lost 3 bases to trimming and J lost 12 bases, with 18 bases between them. This CDR3 is built from 13 residues. CDR3 in amino acids: CASSFKSPPRPYF. CDR3 in DNA: TGTGCCAGCAGTTTTAAGAGCCCTCCTCGGCCGTACTTC. Filled out from reference TRBV28 and TRBJ2-7, the complete variable domain reads DVKVTQSSRYLVKRTGEKVFLECVQDMDHENMFWYRQDPGLGLRLIYFSYDVKMKEKGDIPEGYSVSREKKERFSLILESASTNQTSMYLCASSFKSPPRPYFGPGTRLTVT.

This clonotype showed up many times. V is TRBV20-1 and J is TRBJ2-1; TRBD2 aligns across 11 bases. The CDR3 contains 13 residues. Unmatched junction bases numbered 7, after V lost 8 bases and J lost 7 bases. Germline assignment: CDR1 DFQATT and CDR2 SNEGSKA (reference sequence). The CDR3 region has the DNA TGCAGTAAGGGGACTAGCGGATGGAATGAGCAGTTCTTC. Translating gives CSKGTSGWNEQFF.

Many counts were recorded for this clonotype. V and J are TRBV7-3 and TRBJ2-5, with 9 bases identical to TRBD1. Germline V gives CDR1 SGHTA, CDR2 FQGTGA. After removal of 5 bases from V and 4 bases from J, the junction contained 8 bases not matched to a gene. CDR3 length equals 15 residues. The CDR3 region is CASSLQGAHGETQYF. The CDR3 DNA reads as TGTGCCAGCAGCCTACAGGGGGCGCATGGAGAGACCCAGTACTTC.